This T cell receptor beta chain stems from a study of Graves' ophthalmopathy and Graves' hyperthyroidism. As the template, RNA transcripts were used to amplify TCR beta CDR3 regions. HTBI primers served in a first-round RT-PCR, which a second-round multiplex PCR followed. From the multiplex PCR reads, TCRdb called clonotypes with MiXCR, one entry per CDR3 protein. The table has about 400,000 distinct CDR3 sequences, approximately 21% seen once; the top ten hold roughly 3%. This clonotype was seen repeatedly, ten times or more. Germline CDR1 reads MNHEY; CDR2 reads SVGEGT. This CDR3 contains 15 residues. Germline trimming cut 5 bases from V and 9 bases from J; bases unmatched to any gene: 12.

The gene calls are TRBV6-2 or TRBV6-3 and TRBJ2-5, with TRBD2 identical over 10 bases. Sequencing was done on a sample of peripheral blood. The TCR was taken from a woman younger than 30 with stable Graves' hyperthyroidism. The CDR3 reads CASSNGLAASEAQYF. The CDR3 DNA reads as TGTGCCAGCAGTAACGGACTAGCGGCCTCGGAGGCCCAGTACTTC.